This T cell receptor (beta chain) was documented in a study of vaccination effects on CD4 cells after COVID-19. Study-wide findings and caveats: Infection- and vaccine-induced clones contracted markedly late after vaccination.

The junction had 5 bases not matched to a gene; V was cut back by 6 bases and J by 5 bases. There are 14 residues in the CDR3. In germline, CDR1 is SNHLY, CDR2 FYNNEI. Pools of viral peptides were used by the ViraFEST assay to expand antigen-specific CD4+ T cells ahead of sequencing. Subsequent to 10 days of culture, CD4+ T cells were isolated. Recipients of the vaccine had no prior SARS-CoV-2 infection and negative nucleocapsid antibodies. PBMC were cultured at roughly 2 million per well with approximately 10 IU/ml IL-2 and around 9.2 ug/ml peptides. Half-medium exchanges with IL-2 medium took place on days 3 and 7. To note about this clone: What it binds is unknown.

The table came from immunoSEQ multiplex PCR; TCRdb's copy has only in-frame clones and leaves some out. This table holds roughly 65,000 clones, 76% found once. This chain connects TRBV2 to TRBJ1-5, with 9 bases matching TRBD1. The sequence was obtained from a human donor who received a COVID-19 vaccine. The input for sequencing was CD4+ T cells from PBMCs cultured with HCoV-NL63 spike peptides, taken before COVID-19 vaccination. The CDR3 protein is CASRGQGFDQPQHF. DNA of the CDR3: TGTGCCAGCAGGGGACAGGGCTTTGATCAGCCCCAGCATTTT. Full variable domain (remainder filled in from reference TRBV2 and TRBJ1-5): EPEVTQTPSHQVTQMGQEVILRCVPISNHLYFYWYRQILGQKVEFLVSFYNNEISEKSEIFDDQFSVERPDGSNFTLKIRSTKLEDSAMYFCASRGQGFDQPQHFGDGTRLSIL.